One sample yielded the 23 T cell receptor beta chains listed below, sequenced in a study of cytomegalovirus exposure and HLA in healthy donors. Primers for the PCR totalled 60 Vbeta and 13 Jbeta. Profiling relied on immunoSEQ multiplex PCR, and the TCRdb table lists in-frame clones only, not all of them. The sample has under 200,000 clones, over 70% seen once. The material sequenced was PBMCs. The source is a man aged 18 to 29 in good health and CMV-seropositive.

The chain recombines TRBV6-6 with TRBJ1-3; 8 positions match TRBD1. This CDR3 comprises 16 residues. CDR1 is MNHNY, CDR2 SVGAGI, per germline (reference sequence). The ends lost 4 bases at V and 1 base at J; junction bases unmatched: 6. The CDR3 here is CASSSTGDVSGNTIYF. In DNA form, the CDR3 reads TGTGCCAGCAGTTCGACAGGGGATGTATCTGGAAACACCATATATTTT.

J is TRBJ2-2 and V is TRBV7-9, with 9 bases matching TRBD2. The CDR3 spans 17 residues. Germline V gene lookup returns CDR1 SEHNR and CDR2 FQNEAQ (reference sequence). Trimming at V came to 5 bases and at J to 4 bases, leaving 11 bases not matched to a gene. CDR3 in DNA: TGTGCCAGCAGCCCGAGGGTGCTAGCGGGGTCCACCGGGGAGCTGTTTTTT. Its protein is CASSPRVLAGSTGELFF.

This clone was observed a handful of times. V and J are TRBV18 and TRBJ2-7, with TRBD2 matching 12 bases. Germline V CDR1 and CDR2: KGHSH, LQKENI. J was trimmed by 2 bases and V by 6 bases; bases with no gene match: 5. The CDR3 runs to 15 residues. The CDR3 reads CASSWTSGDPYEQYF. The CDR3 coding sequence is TGTGCCAGCTCGTGGACTAGCGGGGACCCCTACGAGCAGTACTTC.

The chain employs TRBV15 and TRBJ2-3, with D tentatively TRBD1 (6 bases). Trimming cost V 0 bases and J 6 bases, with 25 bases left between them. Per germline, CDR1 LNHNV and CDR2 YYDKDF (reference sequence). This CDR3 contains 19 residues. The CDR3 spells CATSRDPHYGQWDGDTQYF. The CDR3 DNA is TGTGCCACCAGCAGAGATCCCCACTACGGACAGTGGGACGGGGATACGCAGTATTTT.

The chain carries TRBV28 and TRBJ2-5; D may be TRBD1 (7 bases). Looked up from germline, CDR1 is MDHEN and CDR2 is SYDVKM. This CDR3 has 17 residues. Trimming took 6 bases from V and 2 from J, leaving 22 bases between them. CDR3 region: CASSRGLRGTVQETQYF. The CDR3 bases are TGTGCCAGCAGCCGAGGACTCCGGGGGACAGTACAAGAGACCCAGTACTTC. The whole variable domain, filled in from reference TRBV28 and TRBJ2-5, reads DVKVTQSSRYLVKRTGEKVFLECVQDMDHENMFWYRQDPGLGLRLIYFSYDVKMKEKGDIPEGYSVSREKKERFSLILESASTNQTSMYLCASSRGLRGTVQETQYFGPGTRLLVL.

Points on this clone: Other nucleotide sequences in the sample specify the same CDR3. CDR3: CASSYTGTSYEQYF. CDR3 DNA sequence: TGTGCCAGCAGTTATACAGGTACCTCCTACGAGCAGTACTTC. The rearrangement joins TRBV6-5 to TRBJ2-7, with a possible D match to TRBD1 (5 bases). Germline V gene lookup returns CDR1 MNHEY and CDR2 SVGAGI. The CDR3 runs 14 residues. Trimming pared 3 bases from V and 0 bases from J, leaving 9 bases between.

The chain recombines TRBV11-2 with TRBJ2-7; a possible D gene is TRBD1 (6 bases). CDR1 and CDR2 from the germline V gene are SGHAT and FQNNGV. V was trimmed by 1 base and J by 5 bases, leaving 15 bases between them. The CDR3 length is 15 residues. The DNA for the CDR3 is TGTGCCAGCAGCTTAGTTTTTGACAGGAGGCACGAGCAGTACTTC. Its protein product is CASSLVFDRRHEQYF. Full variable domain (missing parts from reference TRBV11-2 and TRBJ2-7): EAGVAQSPRYKIIEKRQSVAFWCNPISGHATLYWYQQILGQGPKLLIQFQNNGVVDDSQLPKDRFSAERLKGVDSTLKIQPAKLEDSAVYLCASSLVFDRRHEQYFGPGTRLTVT.

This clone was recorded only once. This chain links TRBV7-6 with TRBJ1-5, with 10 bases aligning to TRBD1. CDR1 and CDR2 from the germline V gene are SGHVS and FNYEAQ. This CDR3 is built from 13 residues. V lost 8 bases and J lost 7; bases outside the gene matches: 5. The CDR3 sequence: CASRQGAGQPQHF. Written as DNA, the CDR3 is TGTGCCAGCCGACAGGGGGCCGGGCAGCCCCAGCATTTT.

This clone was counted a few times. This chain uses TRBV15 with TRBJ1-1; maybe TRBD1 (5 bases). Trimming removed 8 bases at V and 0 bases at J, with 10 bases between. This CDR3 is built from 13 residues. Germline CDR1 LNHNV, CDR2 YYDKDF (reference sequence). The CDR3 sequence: CATAQGLNTEAFF. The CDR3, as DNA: TGTGCCACCGCGCAGGGCTTGAACACTGAAGCTTTCTTT. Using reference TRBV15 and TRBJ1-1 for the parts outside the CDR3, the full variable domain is DAMVIQNPRYQVTQFGKPVTLSCSQTLNHNVMYWYQQKSSQAPKLLFHYYDKDFNNEADTPDNFQSRRPNTSFCFLDIRSPGLGDTAMYLCATAQGLNTEAFFGQGTRLTVV.

The CDR3 bases are TGTGCCAGCAGCCCAGACACGAGCTCCTACAATGAGCAGTTCTTC. Amino acids: CASSPDTSSYNEQFF. The chain is built from TRBV11-3 and TRBJ2-1; no firm D call. Germline V gene data show CDR1 as SGHNT and CDR2 as YENEEA. The CDR3 extends over 15 amino acids. The germline V and J ends were trimmed by 5 bases and 0 bases, with 11 bases remaining between them.

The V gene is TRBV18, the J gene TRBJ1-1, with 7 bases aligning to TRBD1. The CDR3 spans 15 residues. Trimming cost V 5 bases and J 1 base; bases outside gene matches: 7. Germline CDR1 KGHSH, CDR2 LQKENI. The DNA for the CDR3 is TGTGCCAGCTCAATTCTGACAGGGAGGAACACTGAAGCTTTCTTT. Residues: CASSILTGRNTEAFF.

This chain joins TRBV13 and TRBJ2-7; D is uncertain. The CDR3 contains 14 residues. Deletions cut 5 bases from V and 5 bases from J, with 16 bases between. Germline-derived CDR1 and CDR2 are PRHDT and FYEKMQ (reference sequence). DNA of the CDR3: TGTGCCAGCAGCCGTCCCGAGGAGTCCAACGAGCAGTACTTC. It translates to CASSRPEESNEQYF.

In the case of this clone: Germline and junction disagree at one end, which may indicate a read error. Here the CDR3 reads CSSSSDRATYNEQFF. CDR3 bases: TGTTCCAGCAGCTCTGATAGAGCTACCTACAATGAGCAGTTCTTC. The V gene is TRBV7-9, the J gene TRBJ2-1; D remains unclear. This CDR3 comprises 15 residues. CDR1 and CDR2 (germline): SEHNR, FQNEAQ (reference sequence).

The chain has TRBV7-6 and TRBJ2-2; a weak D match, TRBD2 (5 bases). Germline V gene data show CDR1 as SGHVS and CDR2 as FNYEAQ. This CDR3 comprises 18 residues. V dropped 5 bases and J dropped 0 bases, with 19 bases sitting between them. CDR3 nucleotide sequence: TGTGCCAGCAGCCAATCCCCGGGGAGTTCCTCGAACACCGGGGAGCTGTTTTTT. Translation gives CASSQSPGSSSNTGELFF.

The CDR3 region has the DNA TGTGCCAGCAGTTTATCTTGGCGGGGGCCGACAGATACGCAGTATTTT. Protein: CASSLSWRGPTDTQYF. The rearrangement joins TRBV27 to TRBJ2-3; perhaps TRBD2 as D (7 bases). The CDR3 consists of 16 residues. The V gene lost 0 bases and the J gene lost 3 bases, with 13 bases spanning the gap. Germline assignment: CDR1 MNHEY and CDR2 SMNVEV (reference sequence).

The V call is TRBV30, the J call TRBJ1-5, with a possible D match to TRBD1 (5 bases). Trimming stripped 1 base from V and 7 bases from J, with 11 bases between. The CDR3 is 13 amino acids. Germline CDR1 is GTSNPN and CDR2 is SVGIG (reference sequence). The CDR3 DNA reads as TGTGCCTGGAGTGGGGCAGGGAGGCAGCCCCAGCATTTT. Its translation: CAWSGAGRQPQHF. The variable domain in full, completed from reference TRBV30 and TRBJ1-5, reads SQTIHQWPATLVQPVGSPLSLECTVEGTSNPNLYWYRQAAGRGLQLLFYSVGIGQISSEVPQNLSASRPQDRQFILSSKKLLLSDSGFYLCAWSGAGRQPQHFGDGTRLSIL.

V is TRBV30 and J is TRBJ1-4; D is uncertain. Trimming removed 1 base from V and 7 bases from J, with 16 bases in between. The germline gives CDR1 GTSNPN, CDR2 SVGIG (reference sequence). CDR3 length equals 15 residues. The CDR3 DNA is TGTGCCTGGAGTGGACCCCCGACGGGAGGTGAAAAACTGTTTTTT. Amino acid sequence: CAWSGPPTGGEKLFF.

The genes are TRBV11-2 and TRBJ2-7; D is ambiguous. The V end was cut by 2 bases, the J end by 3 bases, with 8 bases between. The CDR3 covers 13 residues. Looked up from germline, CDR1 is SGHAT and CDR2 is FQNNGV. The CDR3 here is CASSLRRGYEQYF. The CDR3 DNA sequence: TGTGCCAGCAGCTTACGACGCGGCTACGAGCAGTACTTC.

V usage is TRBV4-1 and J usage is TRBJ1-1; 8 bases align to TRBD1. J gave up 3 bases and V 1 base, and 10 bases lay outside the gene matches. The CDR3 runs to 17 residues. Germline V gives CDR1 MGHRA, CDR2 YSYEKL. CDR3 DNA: TGCGCCAGCAGCCAAGGGTGGCCACGACAGGGGCACACTGAAGCTTTCTTT. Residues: CASSQGWPRQGHTEAFF.

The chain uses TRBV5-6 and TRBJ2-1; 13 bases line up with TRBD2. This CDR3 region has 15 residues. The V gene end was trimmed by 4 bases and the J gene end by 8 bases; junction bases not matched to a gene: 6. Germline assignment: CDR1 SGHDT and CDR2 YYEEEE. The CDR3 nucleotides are TGTGCCAGCAGCGGACTAGCGGGAGTTTTGGATGAGCAGTTCTTC. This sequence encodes CASSGLAGVLDEQFF. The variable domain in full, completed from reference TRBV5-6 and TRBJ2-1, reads DAGVTQSPTHLIKTRGQQVTLRCSPKSGHDTVSWYQQALGQGPQFIFQYYEEEERQRGNFPDRFSGHQFPNYSSELNVNALLLGDSALYLCASSGLAGVLDEQFFGPGTRLTVL.

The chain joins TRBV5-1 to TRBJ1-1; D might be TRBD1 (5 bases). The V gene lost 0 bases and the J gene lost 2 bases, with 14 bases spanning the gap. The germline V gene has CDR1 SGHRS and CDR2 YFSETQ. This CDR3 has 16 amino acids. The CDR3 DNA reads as TGCGCCAGCAGCTTGGGGGGGGGATGGACAAACACTGAAGCTTTCTTT. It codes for CASSLGGGWTNTEAFF.

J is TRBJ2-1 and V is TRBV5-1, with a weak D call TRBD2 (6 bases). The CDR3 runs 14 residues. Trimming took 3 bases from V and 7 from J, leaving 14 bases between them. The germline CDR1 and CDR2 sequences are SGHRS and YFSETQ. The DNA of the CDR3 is TGCGCCAGCAGCTCCGAGACCCGGGGGAATGAGCAGTTCTTC. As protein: CASSSETRGNEQFF.

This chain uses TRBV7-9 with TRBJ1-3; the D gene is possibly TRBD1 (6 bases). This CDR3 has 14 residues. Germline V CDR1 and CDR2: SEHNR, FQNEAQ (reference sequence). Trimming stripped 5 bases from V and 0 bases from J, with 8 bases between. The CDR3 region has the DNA TGTGCCAGCAGCAGGGGGAGCTCTGGAAACACCATATATTTT. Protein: CASSRGSSGNTIYF. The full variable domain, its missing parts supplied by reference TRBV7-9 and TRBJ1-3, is DTGVSQNPRHKITKRGQNVTFRCDPISEHNRLYWYRQTLGQGPEFLTYFQNEAQLEKSRLLSDRFSAERPKGSFSTLEIQRTEQGDSAMYLCASSRGSSGNTIYFGEGSWLTVV.